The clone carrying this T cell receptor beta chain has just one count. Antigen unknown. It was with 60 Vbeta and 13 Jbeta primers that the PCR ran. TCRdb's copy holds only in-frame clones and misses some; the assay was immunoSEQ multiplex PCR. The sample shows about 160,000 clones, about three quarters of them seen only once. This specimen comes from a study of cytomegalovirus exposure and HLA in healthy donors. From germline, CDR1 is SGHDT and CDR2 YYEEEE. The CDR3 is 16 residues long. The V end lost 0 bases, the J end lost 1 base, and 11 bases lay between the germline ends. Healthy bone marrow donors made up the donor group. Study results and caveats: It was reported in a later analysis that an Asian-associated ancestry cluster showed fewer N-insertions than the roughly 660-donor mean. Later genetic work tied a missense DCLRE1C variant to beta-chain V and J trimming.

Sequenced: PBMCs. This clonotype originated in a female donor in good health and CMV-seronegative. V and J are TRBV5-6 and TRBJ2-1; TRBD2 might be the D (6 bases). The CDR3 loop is CASSLVRRESYNEQFF. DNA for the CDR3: TGTGCCAGCAGCTTGGTCAGGAGGGAATCCTACAATGAGCAGTTCTTC.